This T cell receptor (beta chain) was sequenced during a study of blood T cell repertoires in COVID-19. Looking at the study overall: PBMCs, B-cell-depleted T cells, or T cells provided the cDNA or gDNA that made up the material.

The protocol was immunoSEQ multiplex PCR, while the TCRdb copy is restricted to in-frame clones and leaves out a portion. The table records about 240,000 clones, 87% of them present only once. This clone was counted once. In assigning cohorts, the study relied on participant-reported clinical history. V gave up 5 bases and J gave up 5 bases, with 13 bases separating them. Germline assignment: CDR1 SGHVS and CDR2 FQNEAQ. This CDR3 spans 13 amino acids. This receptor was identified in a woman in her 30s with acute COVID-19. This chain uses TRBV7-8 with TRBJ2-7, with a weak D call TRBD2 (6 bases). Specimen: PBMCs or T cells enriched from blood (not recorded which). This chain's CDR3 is CASSLRDFNEQYF. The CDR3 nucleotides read TGTGCCAGCAGCCTCAGGGACTTTAACGAGCAGTACTTC.